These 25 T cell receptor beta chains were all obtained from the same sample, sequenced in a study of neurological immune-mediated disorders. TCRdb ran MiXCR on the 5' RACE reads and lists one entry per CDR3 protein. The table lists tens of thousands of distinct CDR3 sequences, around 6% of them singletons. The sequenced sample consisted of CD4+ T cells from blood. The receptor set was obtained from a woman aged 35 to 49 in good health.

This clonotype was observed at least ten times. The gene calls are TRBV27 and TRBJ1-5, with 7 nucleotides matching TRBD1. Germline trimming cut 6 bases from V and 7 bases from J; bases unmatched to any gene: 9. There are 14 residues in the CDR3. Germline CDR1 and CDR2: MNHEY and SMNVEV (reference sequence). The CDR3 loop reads CASSPGGLGQPQHF. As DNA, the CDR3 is TGTGCCAGCAGCCCAGGGGGTCTGGGGCAGCCCCAGCATTTT.

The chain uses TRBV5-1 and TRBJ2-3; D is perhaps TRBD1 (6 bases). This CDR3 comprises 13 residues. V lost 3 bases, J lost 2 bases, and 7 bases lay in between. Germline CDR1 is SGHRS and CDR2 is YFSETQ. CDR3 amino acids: CASSSGDTDTQYF. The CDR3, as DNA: TGCGCCAGCAGCTCAGGGGACACAGATACGCAGTATTTT.

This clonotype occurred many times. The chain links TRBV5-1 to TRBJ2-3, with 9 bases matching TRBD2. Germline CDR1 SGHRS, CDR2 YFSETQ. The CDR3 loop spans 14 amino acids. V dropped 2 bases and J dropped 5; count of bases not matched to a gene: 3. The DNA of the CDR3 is TGCGCCAGCAGCTTAGCGGGAGGTAGAGATACGCAGTATTTT. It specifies CASSLAGGRDTQYF.

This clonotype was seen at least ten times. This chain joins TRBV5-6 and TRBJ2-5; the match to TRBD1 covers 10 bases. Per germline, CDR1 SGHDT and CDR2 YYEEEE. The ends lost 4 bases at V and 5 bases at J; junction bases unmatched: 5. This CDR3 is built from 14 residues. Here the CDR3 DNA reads TGTGCCAGCAGCCCGGGACAGGGGCATGAGACCCAGTACTTC. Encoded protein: CASSPGQGHETQYF. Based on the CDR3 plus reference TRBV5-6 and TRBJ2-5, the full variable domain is DAGVTQSPTHLIKTRGQQVTLRCSPKSGHDTVSWYQQALGQGPQFIFQYYEEEERQRGNFPDRFSGHQFPNYSSELNVNALLLGDSALYLCASSPGQGHETQYFGPGTRLLVL.

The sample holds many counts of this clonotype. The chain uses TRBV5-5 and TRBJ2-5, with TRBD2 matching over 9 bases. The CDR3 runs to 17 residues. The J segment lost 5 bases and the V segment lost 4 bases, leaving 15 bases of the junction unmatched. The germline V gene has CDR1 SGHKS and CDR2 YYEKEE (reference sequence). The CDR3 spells CASSVPGGASGTETQYF. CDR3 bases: TGTGCCAGCAGCGTCCCGGGAGGGGCTAGCGGGACTGAGACCCAGTACTTC.

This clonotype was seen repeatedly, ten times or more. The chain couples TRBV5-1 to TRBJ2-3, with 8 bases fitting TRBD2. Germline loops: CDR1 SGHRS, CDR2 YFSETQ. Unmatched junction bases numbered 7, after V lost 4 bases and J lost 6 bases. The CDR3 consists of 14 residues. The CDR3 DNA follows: TGCGCCAGCAGCCTTAGCGGGACCGGGGATACGCAGTATTTT. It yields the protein CASSLSGTGDTQYF.

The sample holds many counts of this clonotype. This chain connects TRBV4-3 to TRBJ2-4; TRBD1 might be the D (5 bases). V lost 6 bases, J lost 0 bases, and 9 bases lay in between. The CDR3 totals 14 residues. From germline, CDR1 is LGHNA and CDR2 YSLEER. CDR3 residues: CASRQDLAKNIQYF. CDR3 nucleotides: TGCGCCAGCAGACAGGACCTAGCCAAAAACATTCAGTACTTC.

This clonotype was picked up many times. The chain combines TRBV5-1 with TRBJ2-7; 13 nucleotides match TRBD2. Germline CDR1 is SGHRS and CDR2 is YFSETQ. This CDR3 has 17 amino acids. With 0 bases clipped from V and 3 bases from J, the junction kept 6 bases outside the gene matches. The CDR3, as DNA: TGCGCCAGCAGCTTGGCTGGACTAGCGGGAGTTTTCTACGAGCAGTACTTC. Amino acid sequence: CASSLAGLAGVFYEQYF.

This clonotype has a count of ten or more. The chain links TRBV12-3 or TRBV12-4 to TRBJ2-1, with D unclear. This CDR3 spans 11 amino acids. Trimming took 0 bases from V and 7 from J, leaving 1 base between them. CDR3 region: CASSLANEQFF. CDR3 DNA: TGTGCCAGCAGTTTAGCTAATGAGCAGTTCTTC.

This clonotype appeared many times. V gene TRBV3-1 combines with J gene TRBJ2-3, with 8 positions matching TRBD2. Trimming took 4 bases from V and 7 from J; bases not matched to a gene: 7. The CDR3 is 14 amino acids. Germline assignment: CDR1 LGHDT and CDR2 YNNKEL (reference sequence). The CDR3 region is CASSRAGGDYTQYF. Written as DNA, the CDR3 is TGTGCCAGCAGCCGGGCGGGAGGAGATTATACGCAGTATTTT.

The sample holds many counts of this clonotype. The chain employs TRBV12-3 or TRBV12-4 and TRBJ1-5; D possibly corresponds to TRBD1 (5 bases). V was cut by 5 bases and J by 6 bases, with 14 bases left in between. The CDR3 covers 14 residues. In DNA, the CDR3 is TGTGCCAGCAGTCTTGACGGTGGGGGTCAGCCCCAGCATTTT. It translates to CASSLDGGGQPQHF.

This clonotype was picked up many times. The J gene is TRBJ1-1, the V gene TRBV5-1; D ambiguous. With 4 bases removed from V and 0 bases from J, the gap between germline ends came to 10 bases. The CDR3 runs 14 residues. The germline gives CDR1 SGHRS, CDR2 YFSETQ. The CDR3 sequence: CASSVDGMNTEAFF. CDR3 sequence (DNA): TGCGCCAGCAGCGTGGACGGCATGAACACTGAAGCTTTCTTT.

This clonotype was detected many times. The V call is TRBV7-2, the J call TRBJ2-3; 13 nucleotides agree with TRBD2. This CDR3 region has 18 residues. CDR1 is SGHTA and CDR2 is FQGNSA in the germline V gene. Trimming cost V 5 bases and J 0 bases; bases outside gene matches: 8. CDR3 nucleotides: TGTGCCAGCAGCCGGCACCCGGGACTAGCGGGAAGCACAGATACGCAGTATTTT. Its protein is CASSRHPGLAGSTDTQYF.

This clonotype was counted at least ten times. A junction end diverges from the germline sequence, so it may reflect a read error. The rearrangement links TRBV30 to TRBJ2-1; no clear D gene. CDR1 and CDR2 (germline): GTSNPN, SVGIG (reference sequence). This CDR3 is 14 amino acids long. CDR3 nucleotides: TGTGCCTGGATCGGTCCCGGACCCATACAACACCCCTGGTTC. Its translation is CAWIGPGPIQHPWF.

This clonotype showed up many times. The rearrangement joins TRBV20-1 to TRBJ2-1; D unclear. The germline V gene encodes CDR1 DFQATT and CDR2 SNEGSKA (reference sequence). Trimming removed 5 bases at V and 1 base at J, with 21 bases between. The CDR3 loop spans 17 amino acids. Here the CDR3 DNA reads TGCAGTGCTGAGAATCGCGGAGCAACCGGGTCCTACAATGAGCAGTTCTTC. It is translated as CSAENRGATGSYNEQFF.

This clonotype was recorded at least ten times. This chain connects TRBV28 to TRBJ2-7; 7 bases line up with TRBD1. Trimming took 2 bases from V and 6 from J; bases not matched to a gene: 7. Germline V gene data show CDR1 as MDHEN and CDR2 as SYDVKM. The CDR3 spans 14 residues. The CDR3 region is CASSLRQGVGEQYF. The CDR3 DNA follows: TGTGCCAGCAGTTTAAGGCAGGGGGTCGGCGAGCAGTACTTC.

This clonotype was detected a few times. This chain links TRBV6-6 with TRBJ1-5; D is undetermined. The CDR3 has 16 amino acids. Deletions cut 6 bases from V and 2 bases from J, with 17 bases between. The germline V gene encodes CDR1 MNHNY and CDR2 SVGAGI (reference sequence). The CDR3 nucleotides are TGTGCCAGCAGGACACCCAATGCGGAGGGCAATCAGCCCCAGCATTTT. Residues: CASRTPNAEGNQPQHF.

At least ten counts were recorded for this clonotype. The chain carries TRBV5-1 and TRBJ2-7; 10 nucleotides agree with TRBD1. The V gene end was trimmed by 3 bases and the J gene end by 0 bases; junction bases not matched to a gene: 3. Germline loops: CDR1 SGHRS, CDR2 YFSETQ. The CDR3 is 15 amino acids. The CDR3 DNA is TGCGCCAGCAGCTGGGACAGGGGTTCCTCCTACGAGCAGTACTTC. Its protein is CASSWDRGSSYEQYF.

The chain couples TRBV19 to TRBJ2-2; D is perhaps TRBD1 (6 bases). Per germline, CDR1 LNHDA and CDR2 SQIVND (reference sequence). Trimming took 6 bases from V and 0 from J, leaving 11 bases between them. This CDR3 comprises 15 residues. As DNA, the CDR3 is TGTGCCAGTAGGGAGACAGGATCGAACACCGGGGAGCTGTTTTTT. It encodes CASRETGSNTGELFF.

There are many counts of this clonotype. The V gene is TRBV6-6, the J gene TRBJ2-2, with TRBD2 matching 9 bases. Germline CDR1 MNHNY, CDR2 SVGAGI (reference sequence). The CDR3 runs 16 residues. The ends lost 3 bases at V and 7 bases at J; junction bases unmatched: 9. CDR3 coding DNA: TGTGCCAGCAGTTATCTTAGCGGGAGTTGGAACGGGGAGCTGTTTTTT. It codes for CASSYLSGSWNGELFF.

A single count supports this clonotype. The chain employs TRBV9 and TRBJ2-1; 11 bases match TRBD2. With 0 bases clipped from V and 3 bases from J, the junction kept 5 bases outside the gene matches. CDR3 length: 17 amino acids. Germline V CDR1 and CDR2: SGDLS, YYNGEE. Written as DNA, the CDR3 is TGTGCCAGCAGCGTAGGGACTAGCGGGCTTTTCTACAATGAGCAGTTCTTC. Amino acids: CASSVGTSGLFYNEQFF.

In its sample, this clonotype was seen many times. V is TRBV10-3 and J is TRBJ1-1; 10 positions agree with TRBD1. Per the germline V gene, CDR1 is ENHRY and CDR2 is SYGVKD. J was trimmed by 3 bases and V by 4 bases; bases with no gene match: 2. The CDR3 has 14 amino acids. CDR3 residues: CAISGQGADTEAFF. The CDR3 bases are TGTGCCATCAGTGGACAGGGGGCGGACACTGAAGCTTTCTTT.

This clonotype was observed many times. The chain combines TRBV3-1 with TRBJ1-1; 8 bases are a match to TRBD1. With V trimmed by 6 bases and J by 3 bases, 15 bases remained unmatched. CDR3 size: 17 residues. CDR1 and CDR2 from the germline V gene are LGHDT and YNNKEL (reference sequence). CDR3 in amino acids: CASRPLPGQGLDTEAFF. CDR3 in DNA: TGTGCCAGCAGACCCCTCCCCGGACAGGGTTTGGACACTGAAGCTTTCTTT.

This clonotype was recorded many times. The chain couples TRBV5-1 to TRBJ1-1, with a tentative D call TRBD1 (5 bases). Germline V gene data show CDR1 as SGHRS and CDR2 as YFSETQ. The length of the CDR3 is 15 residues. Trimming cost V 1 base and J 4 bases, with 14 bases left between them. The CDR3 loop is CASSLFPQGVTEAFF. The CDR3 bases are TGCGCCAGCAGCTTGTTCCCTCAGGGAGTCACTGAAGCTTTCTTT.

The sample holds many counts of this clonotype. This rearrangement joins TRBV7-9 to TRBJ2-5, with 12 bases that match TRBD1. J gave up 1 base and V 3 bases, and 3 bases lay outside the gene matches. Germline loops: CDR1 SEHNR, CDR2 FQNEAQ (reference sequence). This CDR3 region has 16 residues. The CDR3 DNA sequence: TGTGCCAGCAGCTTCCCGGGACAGGGGGCCCAAGAGACCCAGTACTTC. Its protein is CASSFPGQGAQETQYF.